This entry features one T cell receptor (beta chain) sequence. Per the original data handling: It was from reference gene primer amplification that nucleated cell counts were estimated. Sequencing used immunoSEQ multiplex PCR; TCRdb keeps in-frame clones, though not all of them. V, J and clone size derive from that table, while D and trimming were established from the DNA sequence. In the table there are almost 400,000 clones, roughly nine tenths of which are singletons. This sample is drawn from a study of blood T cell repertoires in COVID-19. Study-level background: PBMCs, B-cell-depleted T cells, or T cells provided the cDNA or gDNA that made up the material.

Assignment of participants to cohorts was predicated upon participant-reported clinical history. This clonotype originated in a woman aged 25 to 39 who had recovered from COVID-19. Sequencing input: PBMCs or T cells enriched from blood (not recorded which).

The CDR3 here is CASSRYGNYGYTF. The CDR3 DNA follows: TGTGCCAGCAGCCGTTACGGGAACTATGGCTACACCTTC. J is TRBJ1-2 and V is TRBV14; no clear D gene. The V and J ends lost 4 bases and 2 bases respectively, with 8 bases between them. Germline CDR1 is SGHDN and CDR2 is FVKESK. This CDR3 spans 13 amino acids.